The rows below give T cell receptor beta chains drawn from one sample of a study of blood T cell repertoires in COVID-19. The assay was immunoSEQ multiplex PCR, and TCRdb's table has in-frame clones only and misses some. In the table there are 250,000 or so clones, about 91% of which are singletons. Sequencing was performed on peripheral blood. The origin of the receptors is a young woman with COVID-19, enrolled during active disease. Both conserved end residues are part of each CDR3. D genes are given only for firm matches. Rows give clone size only sometimes, using once, few, many, or a class for an expanded clone.

D | size | J | V | DNA | CDR3
TRBD1 | once | TRBJ1-5 | TRBV12-3/TRBV12-4 | TGTGCCAGCAGCCCCGGACAGGGCCAGCCCCAGCATTTT | CASSPGQGQPQHF
TRBD2 | . | TRBJ2-1 | TRBV5-4 | TGTGCCAGCAGCTTGGGTGGTTTATCGGGAGGGCCCGGCAATGAGCAGTTCTTC | CASSLGGLSGGPGNEQFF
. | . | TRBJ1-1 | TRBV7-9 | TGTGCCAGCAGCCAACAGGGATCTACCCTAGCTTTCTTT | CASSQQGSTLAFF
. | . | TRBJ1-5 | TRBV11-2 | TGTGCCAGCAGCTTAGATTCGATGGTGGGGGGGAATCAGCCCCAGCATTTT | CASSLDSMVGGNQPQHF
. | . | TRBJ1-5 | TRBV5-8 | TGTGCCAGCAGCTTTCAGGTAGATAGCAATCAGCCCCAGCATTTT | CASSFQVDSNQPQHF
. | . | TRBJ2-5 | TRBV11-2 | TGTGCCAGCAGCTTAGGTCTAGGATCCCCTGGGGAGACCCAGTACTTC | CASSLGLGSPGETQYF
TRBD2 | . | TRBJ2-3 | TRBV6-5 | TGTGCCAGCAGCGACCTAGCGGGAGGGCTGGATACGCAGTATTTT | CASSDLAGGLDTQYF
TRBD1 | . | TRBJ2-1 | TRBV7-9 | TGTGCCAGCAGCACACCGGGACAGCGTACCTCCTACAATGAGCAGTTCTTC | CASSTPGQRTSYNEQFF
TRBD1 | . | TRBJ2-2 | TRBV7-9 | TGTGCCAGCAGCTTACGGGCAGGGGGCGGGGAGCTGTTTTTT | CASSLRAGGGELFF
TRBD1 | . | TRBJ2-2 | TRBV27 | TGTGCCAGCAGTTCACCACACAGGGGTGGGACCGGGGAGCTGTTTTTT | CASSSPHRGGTGELFF
TRBD1 | . | TRBJ1-6 | TRBV19 | TGTGCCAGTAAAACCGGGACAGGGGGTTCACCCCTCCACTTT | CASKTGTGGSPLHF
TRBD2 | once | TRBJ2-4 | TRBV27 | TGTGCCAGCAGTCCGCCGAGGACTAGCTATGGTGCCAAAAACATTCAGTACTTC | CASSPPRTSYGAKNIQYF
TRBD1 | . | TRBJ1-4 | TRBV15 | TGTGCCACCAGCAGAGATAAGGCGACAGGGGTTGAAAAACTGTTTTTT | CATSRDKATGVEKLFF
. | . | TRBJ2-7 | TRBV7-8 | TGTGCCAGCAGCTTAGTCAGGGGCAAGGCCTACGAGCAGTACTTC | CASSLVRGKAYEQYF
TRBD1 | . | TRBJ2-1 | TRBV11-3 | TGTGCCAGCCCACGCAGGAGACAGGGGAAATGCCCCAACGGCAATGAGCAGTTCTTC | CASPRRRQGKCPNGNEQFF
TRBD2 | . | TRBJ2-3 | TRBV9 | TGTGCCAGCAGCTCACGAGCGGGAGATACAGATACGCAGTATTTT | CASSSRAGDTDTQYF
. | . | TRBJ1-2 | TRBV6-5 | TGTGCCAGCAGTCTTAGTACTAACTATGGCTACACCTTC | CASSLSTNYGYTF
. | . | TRBJ1-6 | TRBV25-1 | TGTGCCAGCAGGGTCTCAGGGAATTCACCCCTCCACTTT | CASRVSGNSPLHF
. | . | TRBJ2-1 | TRBV27 | TGTGCCAGCGCCCCTGGATATCGGGGCAATGAGCAGTTCTTC | CASAPGYRGNEQFF
TRBD2 | . | TRBJ2-3 | TRBV9 | TGTGCCAGCAGCGTAGAAGCTAGCGGGAAGGTCCCGAGGGGGCAGTATTTT | CASSVEASGKVPRGQYF
. | . | TRBJ1-1 | TRBV6-5 | TGTGCCAGCCGAAATACAGGGTCTGCTGAAGCTTTCTTT | CASRNTGSAEAFF
TRBD1 | . | TRBJ1-2 | TRBV12-3/TRBV12-4 | TGTGCCGCCGCCCGGACAGGGGGCTTTGGCTACACCTTC | CAAARTGGFGYTF
TRBD2 | few | TRBJ2-1 | TRBV24-1 | TGTGCCACCAGTGACGGACTAGACAATGAGCAGTTCTTC | CATSDGLDNEQFF
. | once | TRBJ2-2 | TRBV27 | TGTGCCAGCCTAGCCCAGACCGGGGAGCTGTTTTTT | CASLAQTGELFF
. | few | TRBJ1-1 | TRBV9 | TGTGCCAGCAGCGTAGCGGGTGGGGGCTTCCAAGCTTTCTTT | CASSVAGGGFQAFF
TRBD1 | few | TRBJ1-2 | TRBV28 | TGTGCCAGCAGGGCGACAGGGGTGTATGGCTACACCTTC | CASRATGVYGYTF
. | . | TRBJ1-1 | TRBV29-1 | TGCAGCGTTGTTCGCCGGGTCCCTGAAGCTTTCTTT | CSVVRRVPEAFF
TRBD1 | . | TRBJ2-5 | TRBV4-1 | TGCGCCAGCAGCCAGAACAGGGGATTGCAAGAGACCCAGTACTTC | CASSQNRGLQETQYF
. | . | TRBJ1-2 | TRBV29-1 | TGCAGCGTTGAGGGCCGGGGAATCCCCTATGGCTACACCTTC | CSVEGRGIPYGYTF
. | . | TRBJ1-6 | TRBV25-1 | TGTGCCAGCAGCGATGAGGGGGGGAATTCACCCCTCCACTTT | CASSDEGGNSPLHF
. | . | TRBJ1-2 | TRBV6-5 | TGTGCCAGCAGTTACTCCCGGGGGAATGGCTACACCTTC | CASSYSRGNGYTF
TRBD1 | once | TRBJ2-1 | TRBV4-1 | TGCGCCAGCAGCCAAGATTTGAGAGGACAGGAGTTTCTCAGCTCCTACAATGAGCAGTTCTTC | CASSQDLRGQEFLSSYNEQFF
. | . | TRBJ1-1 | TRBV9 | TGTGCCAGCAGCGTAGCTTTGGGGGGGGCTGAAGCTTTCTTT | CASSVALGGAEAFF
TRBD2 | . | TRBJ2-3 | TRBV6-2/TRBV6-3 | TGTGCCAGCAGCCGCCTCGCGGGAGATGAAGATACGCAGTATTTT | CASSRLAGDEDTQYF
TRBD1 | . | TRBJ2-7 | TRBV13 | TGTGCCAGCAGCCCACACGGACAGGGAGGAGGGAGAGCCTACGAGCAGTACTTC | CASSPHGQGGGRAYEQYF
. | . | TRBJ1-2 | TRBV10-2 | TGCGCCAGCAGTCCAGGGGCTAACTATGGCTACACCTTC | CASSPGANYGYTF
TRBD1 | few | TRBJ1-3 | TRBV4-1 | TGCGCCAGCAGCCAAGAGGGGACAGGCCTATCTGGAAACACCATATATTTT | CASSQEGTGLSGNTIYF
. | . | TRBJ2-1 | TRBV6-5 | TGTGCCAGCAGAACGAGCGGACGCTACAATGAGCAGTTCTTC | CASRTSGRYNEQFF
. | once | TRBJ2-3 | TRBV27 | TGTGCCAGCAGTTTAGGGCTAGCCCCCACAGATACGCAGTATTTT | CASSLGLAPTDTQYF